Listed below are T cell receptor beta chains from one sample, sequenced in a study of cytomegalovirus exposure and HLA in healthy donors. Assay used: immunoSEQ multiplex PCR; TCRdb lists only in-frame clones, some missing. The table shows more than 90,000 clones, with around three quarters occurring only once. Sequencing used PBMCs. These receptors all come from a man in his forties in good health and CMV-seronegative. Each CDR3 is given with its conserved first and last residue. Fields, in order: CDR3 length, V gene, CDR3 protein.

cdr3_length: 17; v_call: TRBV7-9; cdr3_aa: CASSLSGGPRQSYEQYF
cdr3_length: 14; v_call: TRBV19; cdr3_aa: CASSAPLESGEQYF
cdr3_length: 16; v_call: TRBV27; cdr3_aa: CASSLLAGGGNTEAFF
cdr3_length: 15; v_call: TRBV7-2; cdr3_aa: CASSFQDRAYNEQFF
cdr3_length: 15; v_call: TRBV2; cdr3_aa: CATAIGRGVTDTQYF
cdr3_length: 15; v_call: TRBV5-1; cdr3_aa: CASKSVAGHTGELFF
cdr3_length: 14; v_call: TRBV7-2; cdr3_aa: CASSLSSGAYEQYF
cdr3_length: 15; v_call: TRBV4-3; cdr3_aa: CASSQDIGREGGYTF
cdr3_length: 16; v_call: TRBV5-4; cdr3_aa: CASSFPLPGGEHEQYF
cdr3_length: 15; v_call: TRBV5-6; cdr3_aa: CASSKSGPVYNEQFF
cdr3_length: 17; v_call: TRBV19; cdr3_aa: CAVLVVAGPLSTDTQYF
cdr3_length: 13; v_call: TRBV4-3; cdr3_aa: CASSQGTYNEQFF
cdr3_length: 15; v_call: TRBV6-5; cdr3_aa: CASSPDRWGVDTQYF
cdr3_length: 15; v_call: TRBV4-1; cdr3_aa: CASSQREGTAGEQYF
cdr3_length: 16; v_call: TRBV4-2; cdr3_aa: CASSQLSGGPSDTQYF
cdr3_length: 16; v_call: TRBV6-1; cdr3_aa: CASSDTDRVPNSPLHF
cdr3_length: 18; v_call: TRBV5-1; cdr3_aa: CASSLAGLAGGNQETQYF
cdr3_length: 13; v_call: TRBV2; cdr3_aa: CASSDGAKNIQYF
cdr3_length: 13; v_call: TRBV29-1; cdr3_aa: CSVEYGERTEAFF
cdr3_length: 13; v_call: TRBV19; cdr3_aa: CASSIVSSDTQYF
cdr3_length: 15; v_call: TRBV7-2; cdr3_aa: CASSTGTSPYNEQFF
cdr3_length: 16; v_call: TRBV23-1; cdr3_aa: CASSQSGGSVNTEAFF
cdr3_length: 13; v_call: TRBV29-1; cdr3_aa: CSVIAGLTETQYF
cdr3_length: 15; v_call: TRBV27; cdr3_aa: CASSFGWRNTGELFF
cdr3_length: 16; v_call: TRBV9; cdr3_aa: CASSATLAANTGELFF
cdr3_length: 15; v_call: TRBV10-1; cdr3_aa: CASTLIGRITDTQYF
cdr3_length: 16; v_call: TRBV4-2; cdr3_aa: CASSQEWSGGTDTQYF
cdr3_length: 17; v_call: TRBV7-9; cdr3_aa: CASSSDRGPPKQETQYF
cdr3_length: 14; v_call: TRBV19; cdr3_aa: CASSRDRGSSEAFF
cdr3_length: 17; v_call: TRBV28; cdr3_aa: CASSPLAGRLSSYEQYF
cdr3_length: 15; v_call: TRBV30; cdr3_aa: CAWSAPRRAKNIQYF
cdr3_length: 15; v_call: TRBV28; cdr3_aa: CASSSRNRVSQPQHF
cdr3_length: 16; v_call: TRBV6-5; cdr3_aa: CASSYSKSSGANVLTF